This T cell receptor beta chain came from a study of shared clonotypes between healthy human individuals. Study-level information: Donors were a couple of women and three men aged 18 to 49. Study results and limitations: Among the subsets, naive ones generally showed larger estimated richness than memory ones.

With 0 bases removed from V and 6 bases from J, the gap between germline ends came to 6 bases. Germline assignment: CDR1 SGHAT and CDR2 FQNNGV. The CDR3 has 13 amino acids. For this clone: Its antigen remains unidentified.

The donor cohort consisted entirely of Caucasian adults residing in Nashville, Tennessee. The data were produced by immunoSEQ multiplex PCR, yet TCRdb's version contains in-frame clones alone and is incomplete. Among under 750,000 clones listed, approximately 72% were seen once. This rearrangement joins TRBV11-2 to TRBJ1-5; the D is unclear. Sequenced material: memory CD4+ T cells sorted from blood. Sample subset: CD45RA-negative fraction. This clonotype originated in a woman younger than 45 in good health. The CDR3 reads CASSLDGLQPQHF. Here the CDR3 DNA reads TGTGCCAGCAGCTTAGACGGTCTTCAGCCCCAGCATTTT.